This T cell receptor (beta chain) appears in the sequencing data of a study of blood T cell repertoires in COVID-19. Study in general: The study drew acute and convalescent COVID-19 samples from the United States, Italy and Spain. Sources were T cells, B-cell-depleted T cells, or PBMCs; the material itself was cDNA or gDNA.

The authors' processing: Amplifying reference gene primers gave estimates of nucleated cell counts. Method: immunoSEQ multiplex PCR; TCRdb's copy keeps in-frame clones and lacks some. V, J and clone size were drawn from that table, and D and trimming were deduced from the DNA. Here the sample spans more than 85,000 clones, approximately 84% being singletons. The CDR3 contains 11 residues. Germline CDR1 and CDR2: DFQATT and SNEGSKA (reference sequence). V gave up 1 base and J gave up 6 bases, with 7 bases separating them. This clonotype originated in a man aged 35-49 years with active or convalescent COVID-19. Material: peripheral blood. This sequence joins TRBV20-1 and TRBJ2-7; the D gene is possibly TRBD2 (5 bases). The CDR3 DNA reads as TGCAGTGCTAGAGCGGGGTTCGAGCAGTACTTC. Translated, it gives CSARAGFEQYF.